One sample yielded the 8 T cell receptor beta chains listed below, sequenced in a study of post-analysis software for immune sequencing data. Unique molecular identifiers featured in each of the TCR beta cDNA libraries. TCRdb processed the PCR reads anew with MiXCR; each CDR3 protein has one entry. This sample yields roughly 200,000 distinct CDR3 sequences, of which approximately 28% are seen a single time; roughly 3.4% belongs to the top ten. Overall study findings and caveats: Roughly 5 TRBV segments, TRBV5-6, TRBV5-1 and TRBV20-1 among them, were found more frequent in patients than controls.

Antigen specificity for these receptors is unknown. What was sequenced was blood. The receptors originated from a girl under 18 with multiple sclerosis.

This clonotype was seen a few times. The chain uses TRBV5-1 and TRBJ2-4, with a possible D match to TRBD1 (5 bases). The J call may be in error: the DNA end matches TRBJ2-7 better. CDR3 length: 13 residues. CDR1 is SGHRS, CDR2 YFSETQ, per germline. The CDR3 sequence is CASSPSSRAEQYF. CDR3 in DNA: TGCGCCAGCAGCCCGTCGTCCAGGGCCGAGCAGTACTTC.

With respect to this clonotype: A read error may explain this, as a much larger clone is one base away. The chain couples TRBV5-1 to TRBJ2-7; tentatively, D is TRBD1 or TRBD2 (6 bases each). V lost 1 base to trimming and J lost 10 bases, with 21 bases between them. Germline V CDR1 and CDR2: SGHRS, YFSETQ. This CDR3 spans 15 amino acids. The DNA for the CDR3 is TGCGCCAGCAGCTTGACTACAGGGCCGTGGGAGGCCCAGTACTTC. Translating it yields CASSLTTGPWEAQYF.

The V gene is TRBV27, the J gene TRBJ1-5, with D possibly being TRBD1 (6 bases). The CDR3 contains 15 residues. The germline CDR1 and CDR2 sequences are MNHEY and SMNVEV (reference sequence). V dropped 5 bases and J dropped 3 bases, with 14 bases sitting between them. The CDR3 spells CASSTEGHPNQPQHF. The CDR3 region has the DNA TGTGCCAGCAGTACTGAGGGACACCCCAATCAGCCCCAGCATTTT.

The CDR3 is CASSLAGGDLYNEQFF. The DNA for the CDR3 is TGTGCCAGCAGCCTAGCGGGGGGGGACCTCTACAATGAGCAGTTCTTC. The rearrangement links TRBV14 to TRBJ2-1, with 11 positions matching TRBD2. J gave up 3 bases and V 4 bases, and 5 bases lay outside the gene matches. This CDR3 spans 16 amino acids. The V gene's germline CDR1 is SGHDN and CDR2 FVKESK.

In this sample, this clonotype turned up a few times. The chain uses TRBV12-3 or TRBV12-4 and TRBJ1-1, with D uncertain. This CDR3 is built from 14 residues. V lost 3 bases to trimming and J lost 5 bases, with 13 bases between them. The CDR3: CASSFSLPGTEAFF. As DNA, the CDR3 is TGTGCCAGCAGTTTTTCCCTGCCCGGGACTGAAGCTTTCTTT.

This clonotype occurred many times. The genes are TRBV15 and TRBJ2-7, with D uncertain. The V end lost 5 bases, the J end lost 3 bases, and 11 bases lay between the germline ends. This CDR3 comprises 13 residues. Germline CDR1 and CDR2: LNHNV and YYDKDF (reference sequence). CDR3 DNA sequence: TGTGCCACCAGCGCCGACATTAGCTACGAGCAGTACTTC. Translated: CATSADISYEQYF.

The J gene is TRBJ2-7, the V gene TRBV20-1, with 10 positions matching TRBD2. The CDR3 contains 13 residues. CDR1 and CDR2 (germline): DFQATT, SNEGSKA (reference sequence). The CDR3 bases are TGCAGCGGTGCCGGGACTAGCGACTACGAGCAGTACTTC. It yields the protein CSGAGTSDYEQYF.

The table lists this clonotype with many counts. The gene calls are TRBV6-6 and TRBJ2-3, with 11 positions matching TRBD2. Germline V CDR1 and CDR2: MNHNY, SVGAGI (reference sequence). V dropped 7 bases and J dropped 3; count of bases not matched to a gene: 12. This CDR3 region has 17 residues. The CDR3 sequence: CASTRTPASGGTDTQYF. DNA for the CDR3: TGTGCCAGCACCCGAACCCCCGCTAGCGGGGGGACAGATACGCAGTATTTT.